These T cell receptor beta chains were read from a single sample in a study of shared clonotypes between healthy human individuals. This table comes from immunoSEQ multiplex PCR, and its TCRdb copy is limited to in-frame clones, with some not included. The repertoire includes hundreds of thousands of clones, approximately 96% of them detected once, and less than 0.13% sits in the top ten. Sequencing used naive CD8+ T cells sorted from blood. The receptors stem from a woman in her 30s in good health. CDR3s include the opening cysteine and the closing phenylalanine or tryptophan. The order of the fields is D gene, V gene, J gene, CDR3 protein, CDR3 DNA. The D gene is left open where the match is weak.

-	TRBV27	TRBJ2-1	CASSIPGVHEQFF	TGTGCCAGCAGTATCCCAGGGGTTCATGAGCAGTTCTTC
-	TRBV28	TRBJ2-7	CASSSLAETYEQYF	TGTGCCAGCAGTTCGTTAGCGGAGACCTACGAGCAGTACTTC
TRBD2	TRBV27	TRBJ2-1	CASSLAGYNEQFF	TGTGCCAGCAGTCTAGCGGGGTATAATGAGCAGTTCTTC
TRBD2	TRBV19	TRBJ2-7	CASSPRGGEAYEQYF	TGTGCCAGTAGTCCGCGGGGGGGAGAGGCCTACGAGCAGTACTTC
TRBD2	TRBV6-5	TRBJ2-7	CASSPRLAGVYEQYF	TGTGCCAGCAGTCCGCGCCTAGCGGGAGTCTACGAGCAGTACTTC
-	TRBV28	TRBJ1-2	CASSLAGTYYGYTF	TGTGCCAGCAGTTTAGCAGGGACCTACTATGGCTACACCTTC
-	TRBV5-8	TRBJ2-1	CASGTYNEQFF	TGTGCCAGCGGAACGTACAATGAGCAGTTCTTC
-	TRBV6-1	TRBJ1-5	CASSDGNNQPQHF	TGTGCCAGCAGTGACGGGAACAATCAGCCCCAGCATTTT
TRBD1	TRBV9	TRBJ1-2	CASSGRTGQANYGYTF	TGTGCCAGCAGCGGACGGACAGGGCAAGCTAACTATGGCTACACCTTC
TRBD1	TRBV13	TRBJ2-5	CASSPMIQGHQETQYF	TGTGCCAGCAGCCCCATGATACAGGGGCACCAAGAGACCCAGTACTTC
-	TRBV9	TRBJ2-3	CASSVVQGGADTQYF	TGTGCCAGCAGCGTAGTGCAGGGGGGGGCAGATACGCAGTATTTT
TRBD1	TRBV28	TRBJ2-5	CAITSTGGLEETQYF	TGTGCCATCACATCAACAGGGGGCCTGGAAGAGACCCAGTACTTC
TRBD2	TRBV19	TRBJ2-3	CASAVAGAIDTQYF	TGTGCCAGTGCAGTGGCGGGAGCTATAGATACGCAGTATTTT